These 5 T cell receptor beta chains came from one sample sequenced in a study of beta chain features in type 1 diabetes. Expressed TCRB transcripts were sequenced after all isolated RNA was converted to cDNA. The repertoire was sequenced with immunoSEQ multiplex PCR; TCRdb's copy has only in-frame clones and lacks some. The sample gives about 340,000 clones, around 9.7% of which show up once; 0.95% to 1.1% is in the top ten. Antigens for these TCRs are unknown. Overall study results and limits: Within each of all four CD4+ subsets, Type 1 diabetes patients had TCRB CDR3s that were moderately but significantly shorter.

The material sequenced was central memory CD4+ T cells from blood. The receptors shown here come from a man younger than 40 with type 1 diabetes.

The V gene is TRBV2, the J gene TRBJ2-2; 8 bases line up with TRBD1. Trimming at V came to 7 bases and at J to 0 bases, leaving 1 base not matched to a gene. Per the germline V gene, CDR1 is SNHLY and CDR2 is FYNNEI. The CDR3 totals 14 residues. The CDR3 sequence is CASNRGSNTGELFF. The CDR3 DNA reads as TGTGCCAGCAACAGGGGGTCGAACACCGGGGAGCTGTTTTTT.

V usage is TRBV30 and J usage is TRBJ2-7; D remains ambiguous. Germline CDR1 and CDR2: GTSNPN and SVGIG (reference sequence). With 4 bases removed from V and 3 bases from J, the gap between germline ends came to 19 bases. The CDR3 extends over 15 amino acids. The CDR3 sequence is CAWKLLTGPNYEQYF. CDR3 coding DNA: TGTGCCTGGAAATTATTAACCGGGCCCAACTACGAGCAGTACTTC. The full variable domain, completed using reference TRBV30 and TRBJ2-7, is SQTIHQWPATLVQPVGSPLSLECTVEGTSNPNLYWYRQAAGRGLQLLFYSVGIGQISSEVPQNLSASRPQDRQFILSSKKLLLSDSGFYLCAWKLLTGPNYEQYFGPGTRLTVT.

This clone was counted a few times. The chain links TRBV28 to TRBJ1-2; TRBD1 might be the D (5 bases). The germline V gene has CDR1 MDHEN and CDR2 SYDVKM. This CDR3 contains 14 residues. V gave up 6 bases and J gave up 4 bases, with 15 bases separating them. The CDR3 loop is CASRHTGTSYGYTF. As DNA, the CDR3 is TGTGCCAGCAGACACACCGGGACGAGCTATGGCTACACCTTC.

There are a few counts of this clone. The chain links TRBV4-1 to TRBJ2-3, with 8 positions matching TRBD1. Germline CDR1 and CDR2: MGHRA and YSYEKL. V shed 1 base and J 7 bases; nucleotides not matched to a gene: 7. The CDR3 is 15 amino acids. DNA for the CDR3: TGCGCCAGCAGCCAAGCCGAAGACAGGGGATATACGCAGTATTTT. Translated: CASSQAEDRGYTQYF.

There are many counts of this clone. The chain joins TRBV9 to TRBJ2-3; no reliable D call. The germline V gene has CDR1 SGDLS and CDR2 YYNGEE. This CDR3 has 13 residues. Trimming pared 1 base from V and 7 bases from J, leaving 10 bases between. The chain's CDR3 is CASSVNSENTQYF. CDR3 bases: TGTGCCAGCAGCGTAAACAGTGAAAATACGCAGTATTTT.